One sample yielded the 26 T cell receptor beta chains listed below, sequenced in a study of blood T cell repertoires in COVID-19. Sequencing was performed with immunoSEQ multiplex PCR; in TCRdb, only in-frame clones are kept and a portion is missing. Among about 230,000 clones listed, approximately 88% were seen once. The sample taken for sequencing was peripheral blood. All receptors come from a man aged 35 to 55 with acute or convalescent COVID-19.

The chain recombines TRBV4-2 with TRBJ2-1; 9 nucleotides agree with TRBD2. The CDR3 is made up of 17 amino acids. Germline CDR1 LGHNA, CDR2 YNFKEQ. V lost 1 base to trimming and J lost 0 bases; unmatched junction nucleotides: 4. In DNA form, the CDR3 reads TGTGCCAGCAGCCAAGCTAGCGGGACCAACTCCTACAATGAGCAGTTCTTC. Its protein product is CASSQASGTNSYNEQFF.

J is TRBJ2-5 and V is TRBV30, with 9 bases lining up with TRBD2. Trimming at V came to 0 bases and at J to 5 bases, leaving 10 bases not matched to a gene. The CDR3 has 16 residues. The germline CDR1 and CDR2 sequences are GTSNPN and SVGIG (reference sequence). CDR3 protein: CAWSVKGAGGPETQYF. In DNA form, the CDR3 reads TGTGCCTGGAGTGTCAAAGGAGCGGGAGGACCCGAGACCCAGTACTTC.

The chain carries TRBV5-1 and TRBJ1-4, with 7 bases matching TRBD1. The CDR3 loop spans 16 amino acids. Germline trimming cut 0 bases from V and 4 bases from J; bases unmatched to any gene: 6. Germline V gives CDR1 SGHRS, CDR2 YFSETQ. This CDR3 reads CASSLAPGQSNEKLFF. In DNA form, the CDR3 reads TGCGCCAGCAGCTTGGCCCCGGGACAGAGTAATGAAAAACTGTTTTTT.

The CDR3 DNA reads as TGTGCCAGCTCACCATCTGACACAGGGCTCCAGCATTTT. It specifies CASSPSDTGLQHF. V and J are TRBV18 and TRBJ1-5; TRBD1 is a possible D gene (6 bases). Between the trimmed V and J ends, which lost 2 bases and 12 bases, there was a span of 14 bases. Germline loops: CDR1 KGHSH, CDR2 LQKENI. This CDR3 region has 13 residues.

Here the CDR3 DNA reads TGTGCTAGTGGTTCCCACAGGGGACAATATGAGCAGTTCTTC. Protein product: CASGSHRGQYEQFF. V and J are TRBV12-5 and TRBJ2-1; 7 nucleotides align to TRBD1. J lost 8 bases, V lost 4 bases, and 8 bases had no gene match. Germline V gene data show CDR1 as LGHNT and CDR2 as FRNRAP. The CDR3 runs to 14 residues. The complete variable domain, with remaining parts taken from reference TRBV12-5 and TRBJ2-1, reads DARVTQTPRHKVTEMGQEVTMRCQPILGHNTVFWYRQTMMQGLELLAYFRNRAPLDDSGMPKDRFSAEMPDATLATLKIQPSEPRDSAVYFCASGSHRGQYEQFFGPGTRLTVL.

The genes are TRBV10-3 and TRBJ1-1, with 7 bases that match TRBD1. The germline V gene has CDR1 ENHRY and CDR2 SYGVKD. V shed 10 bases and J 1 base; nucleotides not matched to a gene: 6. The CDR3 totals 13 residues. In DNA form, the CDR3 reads TGTGCCACCTCCCGGGACAGGAACACTGAAGCTTTCTTT. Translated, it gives CATSRDRNTEAFF.

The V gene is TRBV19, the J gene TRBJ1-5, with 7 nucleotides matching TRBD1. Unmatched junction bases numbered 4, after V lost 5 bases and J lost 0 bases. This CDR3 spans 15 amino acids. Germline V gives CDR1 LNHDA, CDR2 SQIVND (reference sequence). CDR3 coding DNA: TGTGCCAGTAGTTCCCGACAGGGTAGCAATCAGCCCCAGCATTTT. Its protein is CASSSRQGSNQPQHF.

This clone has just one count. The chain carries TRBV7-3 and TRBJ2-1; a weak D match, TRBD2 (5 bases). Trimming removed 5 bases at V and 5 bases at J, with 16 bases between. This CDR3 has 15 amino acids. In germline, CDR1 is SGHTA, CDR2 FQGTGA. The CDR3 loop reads CASSPLTGRHNEQFF. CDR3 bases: TGTGCCAGCAGCCCCCTAACGGGAAGGCACAATGAGCAGTTCTTC. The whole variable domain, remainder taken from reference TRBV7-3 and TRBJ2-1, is GAGVSQTPSNKVTEKGKYVELRCDPISGHTALYWYRQSLGQGPEFLIYFQGTGAADDSGLPNDRFFAVRPEGSVSTLKIQRTERGDSAVYLCASSPLTGRHNEQFFGPGTRLTVL.

CDR3 sequence (DNA): TGTGCCTGGAGTGTGCCCGGGGACATGAACACTGAAGCTTTCTTT. As protein: CAWSVPGDMNTEAFF. V gene TRBV30 combines with J gene TRBJ1-1; D is perhaps TRBD1 (6 bases). Trimming took off 0 bases at V and 0 bases at J, with 11 bases between the two ends. The CDR3 contains 15 residues. The germline V gene has CDR1 GTSNPN and CDR2 SVGIG (reference sequence).

CDR3: CASSQGAWGAMNTEAFF. The CDR3 DNA follows: TGTGCCAGCAGCCAAGGGGCGTGGGGCGCCATGAACACTGAAGCTTTCTTT. The chain links TRBV3-1 (or the pseudogene TRBV3-2) to TRBJ1-1; TRBD1 is a possible D gene (5 bases). The CDR3 totals 17 residues. Trimming took 1 base from V and 0 from J, leaving 15 bases between them. Germline values: CDR1 LGHDT, CDR2 YNNKEL (reference sequence).

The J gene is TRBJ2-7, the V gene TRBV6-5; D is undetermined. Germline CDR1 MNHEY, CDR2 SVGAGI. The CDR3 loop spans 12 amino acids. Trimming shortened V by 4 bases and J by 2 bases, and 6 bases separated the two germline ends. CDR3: CASSFKTYEQYF. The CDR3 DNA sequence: TGTGCCAGCAGTTTTAAAACCTACGAGCAGTACTTC.

The CDR3 loop reads CASSNQGALYYGYTF. CDR3 bases: TGTGCCAGTAGTAACCAGGGGGCTCTCTACTATGGCTACACCTTC. V and J are TRBV19 and TRBJ1-2, with 8 positions matching TRBD1. Germline CDR1 LNHDA, CDR2 SQIVND (reference sequence). The junction had 7 bases not matched to a gene; V was cut back by 4 bases and J by 3 bases. The CDR3 runs 15 residues.

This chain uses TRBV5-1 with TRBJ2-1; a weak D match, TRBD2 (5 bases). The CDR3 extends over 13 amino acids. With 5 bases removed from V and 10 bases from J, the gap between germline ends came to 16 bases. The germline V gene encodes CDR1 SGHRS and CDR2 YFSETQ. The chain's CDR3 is CASSYGLRQEQFF. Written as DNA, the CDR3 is TGCGCCAGCAGTTATGGACTGCGCCAGGAGCAGTTCTTC.

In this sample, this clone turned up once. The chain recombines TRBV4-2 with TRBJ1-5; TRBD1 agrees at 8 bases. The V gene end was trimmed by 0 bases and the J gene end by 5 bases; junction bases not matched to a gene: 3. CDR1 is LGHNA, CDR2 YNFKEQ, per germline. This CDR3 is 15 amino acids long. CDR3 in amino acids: CASSQDSTGDQPQHF. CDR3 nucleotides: TGTGCCAGCAGCCAAGACTCGACAGGGGATCAGCCCCAGCATTTT.

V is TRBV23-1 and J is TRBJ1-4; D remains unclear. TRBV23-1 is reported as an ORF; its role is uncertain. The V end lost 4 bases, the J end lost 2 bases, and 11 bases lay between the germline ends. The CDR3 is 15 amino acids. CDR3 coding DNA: TGCGCCAGCAGTCGGCTGGAGGCGACTAATGAAAAACTGTTTTTT. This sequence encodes CASSRLEATNEKLFF.

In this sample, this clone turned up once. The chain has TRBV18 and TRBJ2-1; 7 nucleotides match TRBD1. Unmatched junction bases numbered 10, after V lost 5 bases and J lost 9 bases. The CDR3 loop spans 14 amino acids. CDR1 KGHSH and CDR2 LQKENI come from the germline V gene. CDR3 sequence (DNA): TGTGCCAGCTCAGCCTCCGGGACAGACTCTGAGCAGTTCTTC. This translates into CASSASGTDSEQFF. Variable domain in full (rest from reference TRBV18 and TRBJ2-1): NAGVMQNPRHLVRRRGQEARLRCSPMKGHSHVYWYRQLPEEGLKFMVYLQKENIIDESGMPKERFSAEFPKEGPSILRIQQVVRGDSAAYFCASSASGTDSEQFFGPGTRLTVL.

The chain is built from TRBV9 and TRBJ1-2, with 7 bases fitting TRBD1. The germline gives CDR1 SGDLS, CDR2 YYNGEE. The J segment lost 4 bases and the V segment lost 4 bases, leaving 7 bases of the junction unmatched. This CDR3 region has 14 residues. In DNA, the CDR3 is TGTGCCAGCAGCTCCGGGACAGTTGGCTATGGCTACACCTTC. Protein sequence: CASSSGTVGYGYTF.

CDR3 residues: CASSPTVTDTQYF. For the CDR3, the DNA is TGTGCCAGCTCACCGACAGTCACAGATACGCAGTATTTT. The chain recombines TRBV18 with TRBJ2-3, with a tentative D call TRBD1 (5 bases). The CDR3 length is 13 residues. From germline, CDR1 is KGHSH and CDR2 LQKENI. V was trimmed by 3 bases and J by 2 bases, leaving 6 bases between them.

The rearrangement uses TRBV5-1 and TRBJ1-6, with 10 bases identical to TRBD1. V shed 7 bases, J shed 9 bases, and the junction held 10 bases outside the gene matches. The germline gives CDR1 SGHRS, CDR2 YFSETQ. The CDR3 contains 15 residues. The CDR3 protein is CASATTGGDGSPLHF. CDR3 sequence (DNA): TGCGCCAGCGCAACGACAGGGGGCGACGGTTCACCCCTCCACTTT.

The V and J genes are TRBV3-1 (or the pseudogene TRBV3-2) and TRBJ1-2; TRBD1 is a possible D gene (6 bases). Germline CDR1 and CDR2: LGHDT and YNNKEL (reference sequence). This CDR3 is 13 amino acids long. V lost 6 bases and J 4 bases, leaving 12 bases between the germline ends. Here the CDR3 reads CASSQRGGYGYTF. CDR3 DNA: TGTGCCAGCAGTCAAAGAGGGGGCTATGGCTACACCTTC.

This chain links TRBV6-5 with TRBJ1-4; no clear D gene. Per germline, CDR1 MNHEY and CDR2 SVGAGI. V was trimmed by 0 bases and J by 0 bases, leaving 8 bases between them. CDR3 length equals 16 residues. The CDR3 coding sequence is TGTGCCAGCAGTTACTCCAGTGCACCAACTAATGAAAAACTGTTTTTT. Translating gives CASSYSSAPTNEKLFF.

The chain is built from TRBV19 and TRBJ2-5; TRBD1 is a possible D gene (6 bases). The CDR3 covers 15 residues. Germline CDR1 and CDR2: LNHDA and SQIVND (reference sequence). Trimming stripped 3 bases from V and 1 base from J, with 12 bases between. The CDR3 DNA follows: TGTGCCAGTAGTATGTTACAGGGCCCCCAAGAGACCCAGTACTTC. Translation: CASSMLQGPQETQYF.

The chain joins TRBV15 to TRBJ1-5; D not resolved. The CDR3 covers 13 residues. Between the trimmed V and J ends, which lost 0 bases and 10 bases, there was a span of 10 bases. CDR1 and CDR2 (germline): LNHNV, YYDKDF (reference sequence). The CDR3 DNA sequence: TGTGCCACCAGCAGAGAGAGCGGGTTTCCCCAGCATTTT. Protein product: CATSRESGFPQHF.

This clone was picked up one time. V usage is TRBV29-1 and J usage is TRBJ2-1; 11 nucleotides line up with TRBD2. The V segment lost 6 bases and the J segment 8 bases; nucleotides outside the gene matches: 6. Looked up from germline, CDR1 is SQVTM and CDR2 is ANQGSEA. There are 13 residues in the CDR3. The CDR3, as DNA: TGCAGCGTCTTCACTAGCGGGAGCGATGAGCAGTTCTTC. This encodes CSVFTSGSDEQFF.

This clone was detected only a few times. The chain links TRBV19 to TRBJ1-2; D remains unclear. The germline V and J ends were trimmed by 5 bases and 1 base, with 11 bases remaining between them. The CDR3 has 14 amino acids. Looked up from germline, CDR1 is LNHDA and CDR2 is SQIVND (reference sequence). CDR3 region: CASSPKPVNYGYTF. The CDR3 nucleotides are TGTGCCAGTAGTCCGAAACCGGTTAACTATGGCTACACCTTC.

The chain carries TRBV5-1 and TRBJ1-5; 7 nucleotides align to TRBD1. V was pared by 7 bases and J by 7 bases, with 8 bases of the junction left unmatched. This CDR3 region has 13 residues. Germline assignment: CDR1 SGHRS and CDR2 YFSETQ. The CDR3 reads CASQDREGQPQHF. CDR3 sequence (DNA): TGCGCCAGCCAAGACAGGGAAGGGCAGCCCCAGCATTTT.